A single sample is the source of the 3 T cell receptor beta chains below, sequenced in a study of Graves' ophthalmopathy and Graves' hyperthyroidism. Using RNA transcripts, the TCR beta CDR3 regions were amplified. Second-round multiplex PCR came after a first-round RT-PCR that employed HTBI primers. MiXCR was run by TCRdb on the multiplex PCR reads, yielding one entry per CDR3 protein. The repertoire holds roughly 500,000 distinct CDR3 sequences, with about 15% as singletons. The sample taken for sequencing was blood. These receptors came from a young woman with Graves' ophthalmopathy.

This clonotype was recorded at least ten times. The chain uses TRBV7-3 and TRBJ2-5, with 7 bases lining up with TRBD1. The CDR3 covers 13 residues. Germline CDR1 reads SGHTA; CDR2 reads FQGTGA. Trimming cost V 6 bases and J 6 bases; bases outside gene matches: 7. In DNA, the CDR3 is TGTGCCAGCAGTCGAGACAGGGAAAAGACCCAGTACTTC. It translates to CASSRDREKTQYF.

The CDR3 nucleotides are TGTGCCAGCAGCTTAAACAGGGAAGGCTACACCTTC. This sequence encodes CASSLNREGYTF. J is TRBJ1-2 and V is TRBV11-2; a possible D gene is TRBD1 (6 bases). Trimming cost V 2 bases and J 8 bases, with 9 bases left between them. The CDR3 length is 12 residues. In germline, CDR1 is SGHAT, CDR2 FQNNGV.

This clonotype came up many times. The CDR3 sequence: CASILRGQPNYGYTF. The CDR3 bases are TGTGCCAGCATTCTGAGGGGGCAACCTAACTATGGCTACACCTTC. This chain uses TRBV28 with TRBJ1-2, with 7 bases identical to TRBD1. Germline V gives CDR1 MDHEN, CDR2 SYDVKM. CDR3 size: 15 residues. Trimming cost V 7 bases and J 0 bases; bases outside gene matches: 8.